The sequence of this TCR beta chain was determined in a study of response to subunit inactivated influenza vaccine (dated by TCRdb to about 2018). About the study as a whole: To follow how T cells responded to a trivalent subunit inactivated influenza vaccine, the researchers relied on deep quantitative profiling of the T cell receptor repertoire.

The germline V gene gives CDR1 as SQVTM and CDR2 as ANQGSEA. V is clipped by 5 bases and J by 4 bases, and the sequence between their germline boundaries is 11 bases long. There are 13 amino acids in the CDR3, from cysteine to phenylalanine inclusive. Just CDR3 DNA is preserved here, 39 bases in frame from base 1. General findings and caveats noted by the study authors: The authors proposed that each seasonal influenza vaccination may bring in only a limited number of new T cells.

This clonotype was seen a few times. Which antigen it targets is not known. No base-level quality is on record; no much larger clone is a single base apart. The library came from RT-PCR. The sequencing machine was an Illumina HiSeq 2500. TCRdb passed the public sequencing reads through fastp at Q25 and MiXCR, retaining productive beta sequences. Duplicate CDR3 protein sequences are folded into a single record with the most common DNA and genes. This sample is represented by about 500,000 distinct CDR3 sequences; approximately 6.9% of them were singletons. Jointly, the top ten make up under 15% of the sample.

The sample in question was PBMCs from blood, obtained roughly 24 months after vaccination. The TCR was taken from a man aged 45 to 70 who received an inactivated influenza vaccine. Donor details come from another sample of the same person, matched by shared clones. The chain is made from TRBV29-1 and TRBJ2-2, with TRBD2 as a weak D call on 6 bases. This receptor carries the CDR3 CSVKAEGTGELFF. The DNA sequence reads TGCAGCGTTAAGGCGGAGGGCACCGGGGAGCTGTTTTTT.